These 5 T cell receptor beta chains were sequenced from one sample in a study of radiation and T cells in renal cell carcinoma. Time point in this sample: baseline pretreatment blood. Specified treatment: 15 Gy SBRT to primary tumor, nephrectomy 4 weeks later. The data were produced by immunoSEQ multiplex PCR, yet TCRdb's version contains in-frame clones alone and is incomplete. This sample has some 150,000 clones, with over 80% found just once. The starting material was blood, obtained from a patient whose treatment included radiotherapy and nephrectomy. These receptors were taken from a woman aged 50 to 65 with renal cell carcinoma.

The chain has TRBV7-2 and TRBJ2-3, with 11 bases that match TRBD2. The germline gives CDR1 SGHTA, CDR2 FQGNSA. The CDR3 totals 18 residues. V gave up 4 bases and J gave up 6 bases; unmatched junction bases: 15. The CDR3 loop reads CASSSSPGTSGLLDTQYF. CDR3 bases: TGTGCCAGCAGCTCGTCTCCCGGGACTAGCGGACTTTTGGATACGCAGTATTTT.

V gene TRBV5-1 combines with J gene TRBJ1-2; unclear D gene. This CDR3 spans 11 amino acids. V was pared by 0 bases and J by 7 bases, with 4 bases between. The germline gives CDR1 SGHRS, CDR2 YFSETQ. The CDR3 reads CASSLEGGYTF. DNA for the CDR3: TGCGCCAGCAGCTTGGAGGGTGGCTACACCTTC. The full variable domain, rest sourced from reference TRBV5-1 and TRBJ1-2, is KAGVTQTPRYLIKTRGQQVTLSCSPISGHRSVSWYQQTPGQGLQFLFEYFSETQRNKGNFPGRFSGRQFSNSRSEMNVSTLELGDSALYLCASSLEGGYTFGSGTRLTVV.

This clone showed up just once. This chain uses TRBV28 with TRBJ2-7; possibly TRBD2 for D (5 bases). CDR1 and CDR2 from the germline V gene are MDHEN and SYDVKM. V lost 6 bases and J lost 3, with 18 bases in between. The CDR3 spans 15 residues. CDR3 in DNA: TGTGCCAGCAGGTCCTCCTCGGGGTTCCTCTACGAGCAGTACTTC. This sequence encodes CASRSSSGFLYEQYF.

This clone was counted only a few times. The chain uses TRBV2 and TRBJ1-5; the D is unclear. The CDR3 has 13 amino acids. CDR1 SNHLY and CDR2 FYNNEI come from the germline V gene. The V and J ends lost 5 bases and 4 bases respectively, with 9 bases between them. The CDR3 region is CASSREGNQPQHF. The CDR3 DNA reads TGTGCCAGCAGTAGGGAGGGTAATCAGCCCCAGCATTTT. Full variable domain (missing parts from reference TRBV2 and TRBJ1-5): EPEVTQTPSHQVTQMGQEVILRCVPISNHLYFYWYRQILGQKVEFLVSFYNNEISEKSEIFDDQFSVERPDGSNFTLKIRSTKLEDSAMYFCASSREGNQPQHFGDGTRLSIL.

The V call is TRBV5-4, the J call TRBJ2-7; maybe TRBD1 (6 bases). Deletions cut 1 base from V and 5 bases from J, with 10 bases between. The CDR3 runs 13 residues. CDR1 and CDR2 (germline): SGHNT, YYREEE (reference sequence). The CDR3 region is CASSLRTVDEQYF. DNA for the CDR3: TGTGCCAGCAGCTTGAGGACAGTCGACGAGCAGTACTTC.